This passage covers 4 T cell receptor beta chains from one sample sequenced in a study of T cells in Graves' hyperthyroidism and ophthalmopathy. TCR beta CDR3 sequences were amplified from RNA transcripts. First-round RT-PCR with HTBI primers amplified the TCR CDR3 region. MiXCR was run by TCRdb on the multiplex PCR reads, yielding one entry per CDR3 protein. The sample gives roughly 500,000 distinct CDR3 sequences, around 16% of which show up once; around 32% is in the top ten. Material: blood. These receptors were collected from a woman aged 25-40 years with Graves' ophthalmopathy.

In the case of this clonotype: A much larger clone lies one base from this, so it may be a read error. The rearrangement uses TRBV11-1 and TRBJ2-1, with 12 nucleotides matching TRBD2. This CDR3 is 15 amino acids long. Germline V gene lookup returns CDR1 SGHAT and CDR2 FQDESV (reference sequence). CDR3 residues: CASSLATSGSYERFF. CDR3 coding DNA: TGCGCCAGCAGCTTGGCGACTAGCGGGAGCTATGAGCGGTTCTTC.

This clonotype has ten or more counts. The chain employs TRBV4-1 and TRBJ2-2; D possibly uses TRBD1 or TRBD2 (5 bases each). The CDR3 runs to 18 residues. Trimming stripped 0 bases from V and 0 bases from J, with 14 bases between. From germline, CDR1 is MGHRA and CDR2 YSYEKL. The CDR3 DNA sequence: TGCGCCAGCAGCCAAGAGGTCGAGGGGTTTTCGAACACCGGGGAGCTGTTTTTT. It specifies CASSQEVEGFSNTGELFF.

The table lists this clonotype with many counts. The DNA of the CDR3 is TGCGCCAGCAGCTCCCGTGGACTAGCGGTATCCTCCAACTACAATGAGCAGTTCTTC. Protein: CASSSRGLAVSSNYNEQFF. The J gene is TRBJ2-1, the V gene TRBV5-1; 10 bases map to TRBD2. The junction had 15 bases not matched to a gene; V was cut back by 3 bases and J by 3 bases. The CDR3 has 19 amino acids. Germline CDR1 SGHRS, CDR2 YFSETQ.

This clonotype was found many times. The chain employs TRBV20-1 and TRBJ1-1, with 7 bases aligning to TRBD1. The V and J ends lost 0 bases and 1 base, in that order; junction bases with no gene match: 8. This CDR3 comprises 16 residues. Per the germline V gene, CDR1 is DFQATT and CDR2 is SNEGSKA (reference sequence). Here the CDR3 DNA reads TGCAGTGCTAGAGATTACGGGTACAGGGGGAACACTGAAGCTTTCTTT. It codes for CSARDYGYRGNTEAFF.